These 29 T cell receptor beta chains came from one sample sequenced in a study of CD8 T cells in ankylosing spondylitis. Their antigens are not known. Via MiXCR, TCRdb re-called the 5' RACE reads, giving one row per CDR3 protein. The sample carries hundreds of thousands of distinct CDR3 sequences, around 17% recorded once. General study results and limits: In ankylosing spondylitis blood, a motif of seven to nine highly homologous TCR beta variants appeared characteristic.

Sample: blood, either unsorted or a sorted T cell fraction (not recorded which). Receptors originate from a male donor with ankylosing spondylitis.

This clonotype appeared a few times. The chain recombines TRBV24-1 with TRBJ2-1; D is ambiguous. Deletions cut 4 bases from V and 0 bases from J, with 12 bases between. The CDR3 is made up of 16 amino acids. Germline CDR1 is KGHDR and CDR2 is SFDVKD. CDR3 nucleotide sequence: TGTGCCACCAGTGAAACACAGACCAGCTCCTACAATGAGCAGTTCTTC. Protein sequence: CATSETQTSSYNEQFF.

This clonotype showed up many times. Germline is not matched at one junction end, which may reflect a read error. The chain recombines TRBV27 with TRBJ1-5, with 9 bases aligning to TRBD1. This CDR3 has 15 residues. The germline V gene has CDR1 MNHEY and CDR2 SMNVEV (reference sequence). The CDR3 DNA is TGCGCCAGCAGCTTGGGACAGGGCTCCAATCAGCCCCAGCATTTT. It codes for CASSLGQGSNQPQHF.

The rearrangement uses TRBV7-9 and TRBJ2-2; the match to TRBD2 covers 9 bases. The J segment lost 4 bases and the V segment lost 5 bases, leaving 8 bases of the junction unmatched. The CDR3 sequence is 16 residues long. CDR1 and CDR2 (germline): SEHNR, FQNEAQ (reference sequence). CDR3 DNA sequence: TGTGCCAGCAGCCCCCGACTAGCGGAGGTCACCGGGGAGCTGTTTTTT. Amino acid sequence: CASSPRLAEVTGELFF.

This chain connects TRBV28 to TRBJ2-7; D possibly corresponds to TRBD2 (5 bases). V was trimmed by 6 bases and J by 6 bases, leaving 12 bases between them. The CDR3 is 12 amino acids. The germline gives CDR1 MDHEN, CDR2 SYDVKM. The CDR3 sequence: CASSLGNLEQYF. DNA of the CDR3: TGTGCCAGCAGCCTCGGGAACCTCGAGCAGTACTTC.

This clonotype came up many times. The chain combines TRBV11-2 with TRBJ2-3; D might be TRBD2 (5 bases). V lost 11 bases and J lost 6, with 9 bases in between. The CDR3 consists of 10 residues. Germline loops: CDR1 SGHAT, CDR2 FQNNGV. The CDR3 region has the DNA TGTGCCGATCGCGGGGATACGCAGTATTTT. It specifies CADRGDTQYF.

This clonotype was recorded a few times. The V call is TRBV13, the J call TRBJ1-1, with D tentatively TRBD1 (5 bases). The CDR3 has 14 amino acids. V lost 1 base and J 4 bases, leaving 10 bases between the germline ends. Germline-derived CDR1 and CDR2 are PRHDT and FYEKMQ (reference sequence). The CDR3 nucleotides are TGTGCCAGCAGCTTAGTTTCCGGGGGCACTGAAGCTTTCTTT. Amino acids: CASSLVSGGTEAFF.

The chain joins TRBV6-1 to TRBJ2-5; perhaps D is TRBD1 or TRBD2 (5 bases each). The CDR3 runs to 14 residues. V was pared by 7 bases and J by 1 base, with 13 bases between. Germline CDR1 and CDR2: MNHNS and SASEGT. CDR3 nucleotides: TGTGCCAGCACCCCGGGACGGCCCCAAGAGACCCAGTACTTC. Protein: CASTPGRPQETQYF.

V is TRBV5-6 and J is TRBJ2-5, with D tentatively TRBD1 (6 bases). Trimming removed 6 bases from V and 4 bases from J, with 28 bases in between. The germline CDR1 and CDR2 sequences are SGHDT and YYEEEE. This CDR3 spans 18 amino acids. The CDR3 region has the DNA TGTGCCAGCACCGCGGCCAGGGGTAGCGTCAGTCCCCGAGAGACCCAGTACTTC. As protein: CASTAARGSVSPRETQYF. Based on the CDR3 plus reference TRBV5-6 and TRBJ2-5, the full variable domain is DAGVTQSPTHLIKTRGQQVTLRCSPKSGHDTVSWYQQALGQGPQFIFQYYEEEERQRGNFPDRFSGHQFPNYSSELNVNALLLGDSALYLCASTAARGSVSPRETQYFGPGTRLLVL.

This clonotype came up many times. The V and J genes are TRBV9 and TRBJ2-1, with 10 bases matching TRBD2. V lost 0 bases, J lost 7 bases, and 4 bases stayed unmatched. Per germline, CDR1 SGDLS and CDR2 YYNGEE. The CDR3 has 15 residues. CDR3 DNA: TGTGCCAGCAGCGTAGAGGGACTAGCGTATAATGAGCAGTTCTTC. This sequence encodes CASSVEGLAYNEQFF.

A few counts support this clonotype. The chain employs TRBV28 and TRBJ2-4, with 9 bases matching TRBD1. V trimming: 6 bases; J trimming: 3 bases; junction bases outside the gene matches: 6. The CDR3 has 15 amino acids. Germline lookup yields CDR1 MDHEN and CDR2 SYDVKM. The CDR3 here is CASRAGTGIKNIQYF. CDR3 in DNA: TGTGCCAGCAGGGCCGGGACAGGGATCAAAAACATTCAGTACTTC.

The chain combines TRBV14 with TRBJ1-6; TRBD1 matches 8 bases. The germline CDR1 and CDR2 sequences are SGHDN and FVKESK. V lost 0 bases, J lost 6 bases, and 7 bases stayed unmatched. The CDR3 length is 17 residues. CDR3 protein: CASSQDRWDRRNSPLHF. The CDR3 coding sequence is TGTGCCAGCAGCCAAGATAGGTGGGACAGGCGTAATTCACCCCTCCACTTT. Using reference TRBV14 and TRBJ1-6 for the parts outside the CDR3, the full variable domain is EAGVTQFPSHSVIEKGQTVTLRCDPISGHDNLYWYRRVMGKEIKFLLHFVKESKQDESGMPNNRFLAERTGGTYSTLKVQPAELEDSGVYFCASSQDRWDRRNSPLHFGNGTRLTVT.

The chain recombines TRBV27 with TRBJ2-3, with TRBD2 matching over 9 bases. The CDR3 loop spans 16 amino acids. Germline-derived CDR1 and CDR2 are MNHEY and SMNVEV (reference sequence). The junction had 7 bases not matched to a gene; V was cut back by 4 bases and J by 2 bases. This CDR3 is CASSYMLAGTTDTQYF. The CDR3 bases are TGTGCCAGCAGTTACATGCTAGCGGGGACCACAGATACGCAGTATTTT.

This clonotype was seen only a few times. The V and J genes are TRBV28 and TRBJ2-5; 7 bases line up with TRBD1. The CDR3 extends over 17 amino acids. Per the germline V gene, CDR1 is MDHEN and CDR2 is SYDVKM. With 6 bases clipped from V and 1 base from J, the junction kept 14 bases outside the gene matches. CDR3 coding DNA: TGTGCCAGCAGAGACTCCTCCCAGACAGGGATCCAAGAGACCCAGTACTTC. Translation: CASRDSSQTGIQETQYF.

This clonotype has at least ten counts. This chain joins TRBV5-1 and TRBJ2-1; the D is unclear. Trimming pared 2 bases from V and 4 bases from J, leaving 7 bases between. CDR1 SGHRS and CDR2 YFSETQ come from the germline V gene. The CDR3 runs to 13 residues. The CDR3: CASSFDFYNEQFF. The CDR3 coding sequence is TGCGCCAGCAGCTTTGATTTTTACAATGAGCAGTTCTTC. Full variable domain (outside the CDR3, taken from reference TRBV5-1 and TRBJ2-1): KAGVTQTPRYLIKTRGQQVTLSCSPISGHRSVSWYQQTPGQGLQFLFEYFSETQRNKGNFPGRFSGRQFSNSRSEMNVSTLELGDSALYLCASSFDFYNEQFFGPGTRLTVL.

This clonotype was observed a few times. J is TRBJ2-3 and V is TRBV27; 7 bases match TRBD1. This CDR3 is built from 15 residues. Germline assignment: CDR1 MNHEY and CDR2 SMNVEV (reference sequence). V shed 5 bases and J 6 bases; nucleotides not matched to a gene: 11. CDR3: CASSPRQGTRDTQYF. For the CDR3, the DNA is TGTGCCAGCAGTCCGAGACAGGGAACGAGGGATACGCAGTATTTT.

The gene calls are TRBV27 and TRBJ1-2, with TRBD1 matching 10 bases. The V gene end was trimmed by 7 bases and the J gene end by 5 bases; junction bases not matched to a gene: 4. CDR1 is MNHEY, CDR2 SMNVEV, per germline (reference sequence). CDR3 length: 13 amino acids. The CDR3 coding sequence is TGTGCCAGCACCCCGGGACAGGGGTATGGCTACACCTTC. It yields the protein CASTPGQGYGYTF.

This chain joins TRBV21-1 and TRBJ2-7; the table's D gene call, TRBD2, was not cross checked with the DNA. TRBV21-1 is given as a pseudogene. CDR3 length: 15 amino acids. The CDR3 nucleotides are TGTGCCAGCAGCAAAGGCCGACTATTTAACTACGAGCAGTACTTC. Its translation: CASSKGRLFNYEQYF.

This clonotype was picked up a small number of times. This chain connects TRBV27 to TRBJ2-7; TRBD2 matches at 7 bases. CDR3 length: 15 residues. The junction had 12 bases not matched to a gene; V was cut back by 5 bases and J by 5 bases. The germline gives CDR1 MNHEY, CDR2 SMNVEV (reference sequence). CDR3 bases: TGTGCCAGCAGTCCATCGAGCGGGATGAGGGACGAGCAGTACTTC. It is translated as CASSPSSGMRDEQYF.

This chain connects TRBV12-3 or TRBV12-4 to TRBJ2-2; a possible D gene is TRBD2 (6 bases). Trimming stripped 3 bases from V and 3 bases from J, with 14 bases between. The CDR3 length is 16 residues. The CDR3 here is CASSFWRAMDTGELFF. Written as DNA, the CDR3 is TGTGCCAGCAGTTTCTGGAGGGCCATGGACACCGGGGAGCTGTTTTTT.

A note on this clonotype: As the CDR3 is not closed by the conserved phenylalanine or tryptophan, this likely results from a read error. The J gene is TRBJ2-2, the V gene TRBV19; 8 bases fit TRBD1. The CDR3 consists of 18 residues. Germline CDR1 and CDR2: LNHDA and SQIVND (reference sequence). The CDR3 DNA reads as TGTGCCAGTAGTATAGTCCCAGGGGGCGGATCGAACAGCGGGGAGCTGTTTCTT. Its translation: CASSIVPGGGSNSGELFL.

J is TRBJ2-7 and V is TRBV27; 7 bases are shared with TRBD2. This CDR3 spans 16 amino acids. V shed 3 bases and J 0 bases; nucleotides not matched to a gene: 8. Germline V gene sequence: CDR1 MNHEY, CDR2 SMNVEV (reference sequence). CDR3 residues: CASSFSLADYSYEQYF. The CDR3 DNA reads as TGTGCCAGCAGTTTTAGTCTAGCGGACTACTCCTACGAGCAGTACTTC.

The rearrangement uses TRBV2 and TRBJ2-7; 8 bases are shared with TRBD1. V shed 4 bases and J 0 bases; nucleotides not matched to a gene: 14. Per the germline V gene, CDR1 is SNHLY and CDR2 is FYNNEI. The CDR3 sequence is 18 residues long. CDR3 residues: CASSGAETGAVYSYEQYF. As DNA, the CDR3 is TGTGCCAGCAGTGGCGCAGAGACAGGGGCCGTATACTCCTACGAGCAGTACTTC. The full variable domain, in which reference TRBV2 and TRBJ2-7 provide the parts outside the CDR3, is EPEVTQTPSHQVTQMGQEVILRCVPISNHLYFYWYRQILGQKVEFLVSFYNNEISEKSEIFDDQFSVERPDGSNFTLKIRSTKLEDSAMYFCASSGAETGAVYSYEQYFGPGTRLTVT.

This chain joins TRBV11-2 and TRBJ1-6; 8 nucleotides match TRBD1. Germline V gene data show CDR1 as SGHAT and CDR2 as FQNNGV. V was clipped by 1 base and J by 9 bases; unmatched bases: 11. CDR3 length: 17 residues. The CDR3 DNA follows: TGTGCCAGCAGCTTAGTAACCCCCGGCAGGGGGCTTTCACCCCTCCACTTT. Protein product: CASSLVTPGRGLSPLHF.

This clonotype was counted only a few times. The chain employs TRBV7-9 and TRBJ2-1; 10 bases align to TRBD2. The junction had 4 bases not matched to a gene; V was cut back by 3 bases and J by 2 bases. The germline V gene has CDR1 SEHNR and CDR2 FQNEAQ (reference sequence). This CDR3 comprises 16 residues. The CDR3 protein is CASSFATSGAYNEQFF. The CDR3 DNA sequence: TGTGCCAGCAGCTTCGCCACTAGCGGGGCCTACAATGAGCAGTTCTTC.

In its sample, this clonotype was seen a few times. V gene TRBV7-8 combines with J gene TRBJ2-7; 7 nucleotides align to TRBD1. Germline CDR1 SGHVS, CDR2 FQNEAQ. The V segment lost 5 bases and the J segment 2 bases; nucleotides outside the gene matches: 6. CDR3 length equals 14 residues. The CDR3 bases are TGTGCCAGCAGCCGAATCCAGGGGGCCTACGAGCAGTACTTC. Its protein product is CASSRIQGAYEQYF.

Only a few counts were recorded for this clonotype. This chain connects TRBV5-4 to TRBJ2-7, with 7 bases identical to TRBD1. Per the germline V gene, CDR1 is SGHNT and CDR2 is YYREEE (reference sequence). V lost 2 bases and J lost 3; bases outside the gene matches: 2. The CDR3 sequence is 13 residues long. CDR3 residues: CASSFGQDYEQYF. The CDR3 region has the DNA TGTGCCAGCAGCTTCGGACAGGACTACGAGCAGTACTTC.

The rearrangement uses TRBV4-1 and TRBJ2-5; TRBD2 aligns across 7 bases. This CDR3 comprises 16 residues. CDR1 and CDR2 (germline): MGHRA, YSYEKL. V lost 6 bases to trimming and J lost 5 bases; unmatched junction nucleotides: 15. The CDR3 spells CASRHFGRGTGETQYF. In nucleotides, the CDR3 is TGCGCCAGCAGGCACTTTGGGAGGGGAACCGGGGAGACCCAGTACTTC.

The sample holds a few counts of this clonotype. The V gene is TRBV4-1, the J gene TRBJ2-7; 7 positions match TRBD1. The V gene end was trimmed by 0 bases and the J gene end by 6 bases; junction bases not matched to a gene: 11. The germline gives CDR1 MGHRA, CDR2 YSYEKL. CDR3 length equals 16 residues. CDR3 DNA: TGCGCCAGCAGCCAAGAGGACAGGCCCTATTATTCCGAGCAGTACTTC. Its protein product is CASSQEDRPYYSEQYF.

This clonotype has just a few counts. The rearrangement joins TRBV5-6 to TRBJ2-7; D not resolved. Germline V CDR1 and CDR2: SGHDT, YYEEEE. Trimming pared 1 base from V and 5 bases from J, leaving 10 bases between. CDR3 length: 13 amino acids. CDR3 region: CASSLRPDNEQYF. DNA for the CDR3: TGTGCCAGCAGCTTGAGGCCAGATAACGAGCAGTACTTC.